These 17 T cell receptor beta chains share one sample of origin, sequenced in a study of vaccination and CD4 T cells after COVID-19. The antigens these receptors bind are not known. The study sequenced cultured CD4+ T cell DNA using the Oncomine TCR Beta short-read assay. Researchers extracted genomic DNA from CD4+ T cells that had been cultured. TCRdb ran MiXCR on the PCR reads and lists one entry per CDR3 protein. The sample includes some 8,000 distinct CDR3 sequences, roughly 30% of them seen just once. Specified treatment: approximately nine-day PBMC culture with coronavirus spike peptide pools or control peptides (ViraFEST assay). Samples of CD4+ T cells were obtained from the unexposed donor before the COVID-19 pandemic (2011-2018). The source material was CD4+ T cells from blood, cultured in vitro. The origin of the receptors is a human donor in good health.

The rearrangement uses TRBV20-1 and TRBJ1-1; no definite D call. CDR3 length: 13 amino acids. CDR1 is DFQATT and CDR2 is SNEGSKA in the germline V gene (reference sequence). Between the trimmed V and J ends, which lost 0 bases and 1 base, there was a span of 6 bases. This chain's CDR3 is CSAREKWNTEAFF. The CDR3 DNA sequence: TGCAGTGCTAGAGAAAAATGGAACACTGAAGCTTTCTTT.

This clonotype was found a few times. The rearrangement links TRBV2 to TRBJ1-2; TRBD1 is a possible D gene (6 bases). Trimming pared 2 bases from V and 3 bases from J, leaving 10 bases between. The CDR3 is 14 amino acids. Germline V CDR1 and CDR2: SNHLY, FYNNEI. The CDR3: CASSEWGADYGYTF. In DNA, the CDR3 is TGTGCCAGCAGTGAATGGGGGGCCGACTATGGCTACACCTTC.

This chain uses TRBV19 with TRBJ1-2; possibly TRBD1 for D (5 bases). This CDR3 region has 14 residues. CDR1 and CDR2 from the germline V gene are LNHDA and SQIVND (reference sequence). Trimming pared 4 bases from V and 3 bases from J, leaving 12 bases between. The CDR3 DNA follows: TGTGCCAGTAGTAAACCCGGGACTCACTATGGCTACACCTTC. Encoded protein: CASSKPGTHYGYTF.

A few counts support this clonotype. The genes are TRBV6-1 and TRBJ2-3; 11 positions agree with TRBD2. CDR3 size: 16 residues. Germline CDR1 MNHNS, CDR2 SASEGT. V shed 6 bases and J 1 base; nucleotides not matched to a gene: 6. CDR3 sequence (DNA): TGTGCCAGCAGATTCGGGACTAGCGGAGGCACAGATACGCAGTATTTT. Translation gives CASRFGTSGGTDTQYF.

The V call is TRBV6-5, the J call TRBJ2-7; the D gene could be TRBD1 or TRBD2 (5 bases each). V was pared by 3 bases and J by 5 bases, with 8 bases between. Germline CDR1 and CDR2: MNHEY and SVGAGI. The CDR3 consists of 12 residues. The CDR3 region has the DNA TGTGCCAGCAGTTATCGGGGCCACGAGCAGTACTTC. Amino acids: CASSYRGHEQYF.

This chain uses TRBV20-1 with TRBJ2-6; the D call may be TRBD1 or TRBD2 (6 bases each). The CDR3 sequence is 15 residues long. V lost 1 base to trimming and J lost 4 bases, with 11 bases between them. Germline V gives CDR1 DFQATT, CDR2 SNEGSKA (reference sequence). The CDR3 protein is CSARVTGAGANVLTF. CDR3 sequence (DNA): TGCAGTGCTAGAGTAACGGGGGCAGGGGCCAACGTCCTGACTTTC.

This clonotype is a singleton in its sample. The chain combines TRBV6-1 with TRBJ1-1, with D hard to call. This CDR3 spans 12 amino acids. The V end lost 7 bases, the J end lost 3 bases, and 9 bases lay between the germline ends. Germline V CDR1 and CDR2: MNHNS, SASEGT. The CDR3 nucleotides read TGTGCCAGCATCTCCAGCCACACTGAAGCTTTCTTT. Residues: CASISSHTEAFF.

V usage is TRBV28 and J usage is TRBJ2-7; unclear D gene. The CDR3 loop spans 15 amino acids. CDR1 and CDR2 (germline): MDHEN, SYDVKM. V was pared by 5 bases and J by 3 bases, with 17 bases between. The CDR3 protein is CASSPSPVGFYEQYF. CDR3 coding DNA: TGTGCCAGCAGTCCCTCCCCAGTGGGGTTCTACGAGCAGTACTTC.

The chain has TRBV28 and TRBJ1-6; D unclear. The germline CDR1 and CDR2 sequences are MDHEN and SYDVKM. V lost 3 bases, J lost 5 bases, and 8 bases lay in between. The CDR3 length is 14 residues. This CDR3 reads CASSLSVDNSPLHF. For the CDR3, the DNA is TGTGCCAGCAGTTTGTCAGTAGATAATTCACCCCTCCACTTT.

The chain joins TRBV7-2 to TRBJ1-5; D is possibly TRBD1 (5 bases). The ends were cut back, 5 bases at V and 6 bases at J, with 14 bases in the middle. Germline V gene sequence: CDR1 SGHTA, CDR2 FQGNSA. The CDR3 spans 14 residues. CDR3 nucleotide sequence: TGTGCCAGCAGCCTAAGGCGGGGCCCTCAGCCCCAGCATTTT. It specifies CASSLRRGPQPQHF.

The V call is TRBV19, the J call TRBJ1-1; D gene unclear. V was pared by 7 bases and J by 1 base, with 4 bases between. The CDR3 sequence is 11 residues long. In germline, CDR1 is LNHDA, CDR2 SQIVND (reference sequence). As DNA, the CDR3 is TGTGCCAGTACAGGGAACACTGAAGCTTTCTTT. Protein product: CASTGNTEAFF.

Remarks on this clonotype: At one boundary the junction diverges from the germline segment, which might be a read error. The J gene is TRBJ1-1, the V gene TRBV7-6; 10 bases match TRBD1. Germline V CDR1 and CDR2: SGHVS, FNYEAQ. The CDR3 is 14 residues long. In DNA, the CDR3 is TGTGCCAGCGGCTTAGGGACAGGGGACACTGAAGCTTTCTTT. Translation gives CASGLGTGDTEAFF.

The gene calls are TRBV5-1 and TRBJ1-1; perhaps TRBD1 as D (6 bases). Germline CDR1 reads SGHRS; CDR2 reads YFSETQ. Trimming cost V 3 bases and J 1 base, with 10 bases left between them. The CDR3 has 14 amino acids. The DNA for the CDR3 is TGCGCCAGCAGCTATGTACAGGGGAACACTGAAGCTTTCTTT. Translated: CASSYVQGNTEAFF.

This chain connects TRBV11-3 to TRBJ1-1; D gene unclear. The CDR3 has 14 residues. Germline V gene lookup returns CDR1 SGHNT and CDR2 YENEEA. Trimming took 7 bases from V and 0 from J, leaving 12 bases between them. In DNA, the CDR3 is TGTGCCAGCAACCTGACACTTATGAACACTGAAGCTTTCTTT. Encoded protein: CASNLTLMNTEAFF.

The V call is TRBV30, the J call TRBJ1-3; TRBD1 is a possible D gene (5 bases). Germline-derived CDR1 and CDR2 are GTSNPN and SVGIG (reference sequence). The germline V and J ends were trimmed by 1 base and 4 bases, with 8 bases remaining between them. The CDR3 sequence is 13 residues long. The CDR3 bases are TGTGCCTGGAGTGGGACAAACGGAAACACCATATATTTT. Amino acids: CAWSGTNGNTIYF.

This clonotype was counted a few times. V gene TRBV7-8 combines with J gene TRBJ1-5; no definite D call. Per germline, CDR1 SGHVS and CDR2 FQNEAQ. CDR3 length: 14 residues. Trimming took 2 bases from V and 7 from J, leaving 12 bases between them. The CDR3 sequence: CASSLKGSWQPQHF. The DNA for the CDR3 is TGTGCCAGCAGCTTAAAGGGTTCATGGCAGCCCCAGCATTTT.

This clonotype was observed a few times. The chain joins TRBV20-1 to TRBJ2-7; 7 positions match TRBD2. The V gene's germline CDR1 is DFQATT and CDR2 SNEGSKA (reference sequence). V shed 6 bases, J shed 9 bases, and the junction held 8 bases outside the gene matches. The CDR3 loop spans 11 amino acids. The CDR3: CSARITGGQYF. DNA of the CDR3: TGCAGTGCGAGGATCACGGGGGGGCAGTACTTC.